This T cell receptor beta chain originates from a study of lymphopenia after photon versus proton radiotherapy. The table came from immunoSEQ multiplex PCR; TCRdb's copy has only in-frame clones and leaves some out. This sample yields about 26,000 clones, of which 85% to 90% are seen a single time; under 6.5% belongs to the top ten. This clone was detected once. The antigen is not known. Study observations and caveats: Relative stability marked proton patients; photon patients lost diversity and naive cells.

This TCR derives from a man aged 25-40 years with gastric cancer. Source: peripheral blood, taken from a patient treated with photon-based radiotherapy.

The CDR3 protein is CASSPPGTLSGNTIYF. The CDR3 DNA sequence: TGCGCCAGCAGCCCACCCGGGACACTCTCTGGAAACACCATATATTTT. The chain is built from TRBV4-3 and TRBJ1-3; D is possibly TRBD1 (6 bases). Germline CDR1 reads LGHNA; CDR2 reads YSLEER. This CDR3 is 16 amino acids long. V gave up 4 bases and J gave up 0 bases, with 13 bases separating them.